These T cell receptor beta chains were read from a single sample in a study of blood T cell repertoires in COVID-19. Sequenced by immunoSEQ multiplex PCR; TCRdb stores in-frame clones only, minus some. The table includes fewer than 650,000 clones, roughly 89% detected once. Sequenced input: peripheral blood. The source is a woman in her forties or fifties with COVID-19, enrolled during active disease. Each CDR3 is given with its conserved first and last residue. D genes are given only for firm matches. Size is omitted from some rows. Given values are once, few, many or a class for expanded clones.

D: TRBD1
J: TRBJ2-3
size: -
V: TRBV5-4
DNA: TGTGCCAGCAGCTTGGATCAACAGGGGGATACGCAGTATTTT
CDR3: CASSLDQQGDTQYF

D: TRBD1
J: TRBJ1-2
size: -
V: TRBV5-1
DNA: TGCGCCAGCAGCTTAGCCGGGACAGCCTCCTATGGCTACACCTTC
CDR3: CASSLAGTASYGYTF

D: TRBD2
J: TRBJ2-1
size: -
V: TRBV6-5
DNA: TGTGCCAGCAGTTCACTAGCGATAGGCAATGAGCAGTTCTTC
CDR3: CASSSLAIGNEQFF

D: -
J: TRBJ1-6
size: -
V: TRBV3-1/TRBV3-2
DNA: TGTGCCAGCAGCGAGATTCCTCCTTCACCCCTCCACTTT
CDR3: CASSEIPPSPLHF

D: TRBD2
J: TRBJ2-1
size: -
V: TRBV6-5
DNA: TGTGCCAGCCAACGGACTAGCGGGGGGGCATATGAGCAGTTCTTC
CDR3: CASQRTSGGAYEQFF

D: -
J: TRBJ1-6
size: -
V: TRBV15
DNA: TGTGCCACCAGCGGCGGGGACGTAATAGTCTCACCCCTCCACTTT
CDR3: CATSGGDVIVSPLHF

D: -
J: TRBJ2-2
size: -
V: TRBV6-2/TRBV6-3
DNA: TGTGCCAGCAGTGGGACAAAATCCGGGGAGCTGTTTTTT
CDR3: CASSGTKSGELFF

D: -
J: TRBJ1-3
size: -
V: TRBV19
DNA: TGTGCCAGTAGTATCGTTGCGGCGGTAGGAAACACCATATATTTT
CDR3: CASSIVAAVGNTIYF

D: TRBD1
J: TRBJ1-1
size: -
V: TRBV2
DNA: TGTGCCAGCATTACAGGGGCCTTCGGTTCCCCCTCCACTGAAGCTTTCTTT
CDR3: CASITGAFGSPSTEAFF

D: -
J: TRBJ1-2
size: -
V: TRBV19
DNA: TGTGCCAGTAGTATCGGGGGGGGCTACACCTTC
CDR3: CASSIGGGYTF

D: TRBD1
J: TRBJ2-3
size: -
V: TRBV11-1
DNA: TGTGCCAGCAGCTTAGGGACAGGGGTCATCACAGATACGCAGTATTTT
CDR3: CASSLGTGVITDTQYF

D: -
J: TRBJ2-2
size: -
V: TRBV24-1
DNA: TGTGCCACCAGAGTACCCCCTATGAACACCGGGGAGCTGTTTTTT
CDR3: CATRVPPMNTGELFF

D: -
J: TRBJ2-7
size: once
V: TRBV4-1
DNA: TGCGCCAGCAGCCAAGATCCAGTTCTGGGGGCCGGGACACTCGCTTACGAGCAGTACTTC
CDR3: CASSQDPVLGAGTLAYEQYF

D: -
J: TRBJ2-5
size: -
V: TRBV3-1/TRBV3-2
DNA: TGTGCATGTAAGGGGGGGGCCGTGGAGACCCAGTACTTC
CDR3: CACKGGAVETQYF

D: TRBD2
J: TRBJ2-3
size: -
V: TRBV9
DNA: TGTGCCAGCAGCGTAAGGGCCGTAGCGGGGGGGCGAAATACGCAGTATTTT
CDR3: CASSVRAVAGGRNTQYF

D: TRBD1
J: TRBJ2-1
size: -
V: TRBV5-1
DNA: TGCGCCAGCAGCTCCGGGACAGGGGACAATGAGCAGTTCTTC
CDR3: CASSSGTGDNEQFF

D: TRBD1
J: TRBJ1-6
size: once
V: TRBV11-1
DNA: TGTGCCAGCAGCCGACAGGGAACGAATTCACCCCTCCACTTT
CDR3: CASSRQGTNSPLHF

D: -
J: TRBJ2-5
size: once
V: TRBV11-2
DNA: TGTGCCAGCAGCTTAGGAGGTACAGAGACCCAGTACTTC
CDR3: CASSLGGTETQYF

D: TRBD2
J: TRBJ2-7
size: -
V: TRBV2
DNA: TGTGCCAGCCAAACTAGCGGGGGGCTCTACGAGCAGTACTTC
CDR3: CASQTSGGLYEQYF

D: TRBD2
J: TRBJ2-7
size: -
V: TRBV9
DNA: TGTGCCAGCAGCCCACGAGCGGGACTCAAATACGAGCAGTACTTC
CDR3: CASSPRAGLKYEQYF

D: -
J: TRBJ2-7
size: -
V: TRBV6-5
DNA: TGTGCCAGCAGTTACAACCGGGTCGGTGAGCAGTACTTC
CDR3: CASSYNRVGEQYF

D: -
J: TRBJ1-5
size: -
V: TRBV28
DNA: TGTGCCAGCAGTCGTGGGGGGTGGGCCCAGCATTTT
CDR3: CASSRGGWAQHF

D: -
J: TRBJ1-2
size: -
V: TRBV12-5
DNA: TGTGCTAGTGGTCCCGTCGACAGGACCTATGGCTACACCTTC
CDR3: CASGPVDRTYGYTF

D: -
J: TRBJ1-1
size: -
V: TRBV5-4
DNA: TGTGCCAGCAGCTATGGAGACTGGTCGGGTGAAGCTTTCTTT
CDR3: CASSYGDWSGEAFF

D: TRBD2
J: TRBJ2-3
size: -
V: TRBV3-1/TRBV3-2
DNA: TGTGCCAGCAGCCCCGAGGCAGCGGGGGGCACAGATACGCAGTATTTT
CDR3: CASSPEAAGGTDTQYF

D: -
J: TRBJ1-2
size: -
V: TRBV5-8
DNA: TGTGCCAGCAGCTCCGGAGGGGTTGGTGGCTACACCTTC
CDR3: CASSSGGVGGYTF

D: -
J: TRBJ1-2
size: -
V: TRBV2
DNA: TGTGCCAGCAGTGAATCCGCTAACTATGGCTACACCTTC
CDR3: CASSESANYGYTF

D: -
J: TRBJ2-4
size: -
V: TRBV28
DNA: TGTGCCAGCGGAGGCGGGGTTCGAAACATTCAGTACTTC
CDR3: CASGGGVRNIQYF

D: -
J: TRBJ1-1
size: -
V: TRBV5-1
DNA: TGCGCCAGCAGCTTGGATCCCGGTAACACTGAAGCTTTCTTT
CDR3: CASSLDPGNTEAFF

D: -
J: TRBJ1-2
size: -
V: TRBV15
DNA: TGTGCCACCAGCAGAGGGACATTCTATGGCTACACCTTC
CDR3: CATSRGTFYGYTF

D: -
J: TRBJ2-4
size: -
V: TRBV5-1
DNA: TGCGCCAGCAGCCCCCTGTGGGGCCTAACCAAAAACATTCAGTACTTC
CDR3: CASSPLWGLTKNIQYF

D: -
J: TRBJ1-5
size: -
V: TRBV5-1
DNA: TGCGCCAGCAGCCCGCGGCTGGGAGATCAGCCCCAGCATTTT
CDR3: CASSPRLGDQPQHF

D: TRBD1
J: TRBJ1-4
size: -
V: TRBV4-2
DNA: TGTGCCAGCAGCCACCACAACAGGGGGTTCAATGAAAAACTGTTTTTT
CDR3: CASSHHNRGFNEKLFF

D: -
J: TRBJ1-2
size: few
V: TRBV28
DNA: TGTGCCAGCAGTTTCGGGCAGGGTGGCTACACCTTC
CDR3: CASSFGQGGYTF

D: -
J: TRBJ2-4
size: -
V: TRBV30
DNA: TGTGCCGGACATTGGACAGCTAACATTCAGTACTTC
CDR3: CAGHWTANIQYF

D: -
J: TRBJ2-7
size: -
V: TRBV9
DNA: TGTGCCAGCAGCGTCCGGGAGGGGGCTGGCGAGCAGTACTTC
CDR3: CASSVREGAGEQYF

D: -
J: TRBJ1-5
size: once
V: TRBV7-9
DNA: TGTGCCAGCAGCTCCGCAGGGAAGGGCAATCAGCCCCAGCATTTT
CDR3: CASSSAGKGNQPQHF

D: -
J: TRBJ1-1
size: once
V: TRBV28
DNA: TGTGCCAGCAGTTCCGGGGGGAGAACTGAAGCTTTCTTT
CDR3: CASSSGGRTEAFF